The 24 T cell receptor beta chains reported below all come from one sample, sequenced in a study of T-cell reconstitution after alpha-beta-depleted transplantation in children. Library preparation (for TCRbeta) was performed with unique molecular identifiers. MiXCR was run by TCRdb on the PCR reads, yielding one entry per CDR3 protein. The table lists about 610,000 distinct CDR3 sequences, about 10% of them singletons. Sequenced material: PBMCs from the stem cell graft donor, taken from the stem cell graft. The receptors were gathered from a human donor who donated a stem cell graft to a child with acute myeloid leukemia.

The chain combines TRBV29-1 with TRBJ1-1, with 7 bases fitting TRBD1. V was pared by 6 bases and J by 1 base, with 11 bases of the junction left unmatched. Germline CDR1 and CDR2: SQVTM and ANQGSEA. The CDR3 covers 15 residues. CDR3 coding DNA: TGCAGCGTGACGGGTAGGGGACAGAAGAACACTGAAGCTTTCTTT. Its protein product is CSVTGRGQKNTEAFF.

This clonotype was detected ten times or more. The chain has TRBV7-8 and TRBJ2-5, with a tentative D call TRBD1 (5 bases). Germline-derived CDR1 and CDR2 are SGHVS and FQNEAQ. With 4 bases removed from V and 0 bases from J, the gap between germline ends came to 12 bases. The CDR3 totals 15 residues. CDR3 loop: CASSSSTEYQETQYF. CDR3 nucleotides: TGTGCCAGCAGCTCATCGACAGAATACCAAGAGACCCAGTACTTC.

The chain has TRBV20-1 and TRBJ2-1; TRBD2 aligns across 11 bases. V lost 3 bases and J lost 0; bases outside the gene matches: 13. The CDR3 spans 19 residues. CDR1 DFQATT and CDR2 SNEGSKA come from the germline V gene (reference sequence). CDR3 coding DNA: TGCAGTGCTAGCCTTCTTCGGACTAGCGGGTATCCCTCCTACAATGAGCAGTTCTTC. This translates into CSASLLRTSGYPSYNEQFF.

This clonotype appeared a few times. The chain couples TRBV27 to TRBJ2-1; weak D call: TRBD2 (5 bases). CDR3 length: 15 residues. Trimming left V 5 bases short and J 4 bases short, with 15 bases between. Germline-derived CDR1 and CDR2 are MNHEY and SMNVEV (reference sequence). In DNA form, the CDR3 reads TGTGCCAGCAGTCCCCGGGTAGGCGGGTACAATGAGCAGTTCTTC. It codes for CASSPRVGGYNEQFF.

There are a few counts of this clonotype. V and J are TRBV6-1 and TRBJ2-3; D ambiguous. CDR1 is MNHNS and CDR2 is SASEGT in the germline V gene. Trimming cost V 4 bases and J 0 bases, with 17 bases left between them. The CDR3 totals 17 residues. CDR3 amino acids: CASSGILTGPSTDTQYF. The CDR3 DNA sequence: TGTGCCAGCAGTGGGATATTAACGGGCCCGAGCACAGATACGCAGTATTTT.

This clonotype turned up a few times. The gene calls are TRBV6-1 and TRBJ2-3; maybe TRBD2 (6 bases). V lost 5 bases, J lost 0 bases, and 12 bases lay in between. CDR1 and CDR2 from the germline V gene are MNHNS and SASEGT. This CDR3 region has 15 residues. CDR3 region: CASSHPSASTDTQYF. CDR3 coding DNA: TGTGCCAGCAGTCATCCTAGCGCTAGCACAGATACGCAGTATTTT.

The rearrangement links TRBV6-1 to TRBJ2-4; 9 bases fit TRBD1. The CDR3 runs 15 residues. V shed 5 bases and J 6 bases; nucleotides not matched to a gene: 8. Germline V CDR1 and CDR2: MNHNS, SASEGT. The CDR3 DNA reads TGTGCCAGCAGTACCGGGACAGGGAGCGGAAACATTCAGTACTTC. This gives the protein CASSTGTGSGNIQYF.

The chain employs TRBV27 and TRBJ1-2; D is undetermined. CDR1 MNHEY and CDR2 SMNVEV come from the germline V gene (reference sequence). Trimming left V 3 bases short and J 6 bases short, with 11 bases between. CDR3 length equals 13 residues. CDR3 DNA: TGTGCCAGCAGTTTTCTTCCGCTAGATGGCTACACCTTC. It translates to CASSFLPLDGYTF.

This clonotype has a handful of counts. The chain links TRBV6-2 or TRBV6-3 to TRBJ2-7; D uncertain. The CDR3 totals 14 residues. The V end was cut by 2 bases, the J end by 7 bases, with 15 bases between. The germline V gene has CDR1 MNHEY and CDR2 SVGEGT. The CDR3 DNA reads TGTGCCAGCAGTTACGTCTCCCCCCCGGGTGAGCAGTACTTC. Translating it yields CASSYVSPPGEQYF.

This clonotype has just a few counts. This rearrangement joins TRBV10-3 to TRBJ2-3; D may be TRBD2 (6 bases). The CDR3 spans 15 residues. CDR1 and CDR2 (germline): ENHRY, SYGVKD. Trimming took off 6 bases at V and 6 bases at J, with 19 bases between the two ends. Here the CDR3 DNA reads TGTGCCATCAGGATGACCGGGACTCAAGGGGATACGCAGTATTTT. It yields the protein CAIRMTGTQGDTQYF.

This clonotype was observed a handful of times. This chain uses TRBV5-1 with TRBJ2-7; 9 bases fit TRBD1. This CDR3 contains 19 residues. Germline lookup yields CDR1 SGHRS and CDR2 YFSETQ. The V gene end was trimmed by 4 bases and the J gene end by 6 bases; junction bases not matched to a gene: 23. The CDR3 region is CASSRMQTMGQGSRAEQYF. DNA of the CDR3: TGCGCCAGCAGCCGTATGCAAACCATGGGACAGGGCTCACGGGCCGAGCAGTACTTC. The complete variable domain, with remaining parts taken from reference TRBV5-1 and TRBJ2-7, reads KAGVTQTPRYLIKTRGQQVTLSCSPISGHRSVSWYQQTPGQGLQFLFEYFSETQRNKGNFPGRFSGRQFSNSRSEMNVSTLELGDSALYLCASSRMQTMGQGSRAEQYFGPGTRLTVT.

This chain joins TRBV6-2 or TRBV6-3 and TRBJ2-1; TRBD2 is a possible D gene (7 bases). The CDR3 consists of 15 residues. V was clipped by 6 bases and J by 5 bases, with 17 bases between them. Germline lookup yields CDR1 MNHEY and CDR2 SVGEGT. The CDR3: CASSPGGLADNEQFF. The DNA for the CDR3 is TGTGCCAGCAGCCCCGGGGGGCTAGCGGACAATGAGCAGTTCTTC.

This clonotype was picked up a small number of times. The V call is TRBV7-6, the J call TRBJ2-7; 7 bases are a match to TRBD1. Germline V gives CDR1 SGHVS, CDR2 FNYEAQ. Unmatched junction bases numbered 15, after V lost 6 bases and J lost 7 bases. CDR3 length equals 15 residues. The CDR3 here is CASRPEGASLGEQYF. CDR3 nucleotides: TGTGCCAGCAGGCCCGAGGGGGCTTCTTTGGGGGAGCAGTACTTC.

This clonotype has a handful of counts. The chain links TRBV12-3 or TRBV12-4 to TRBJ2-2, with 11 bases that match TRBD2. CDR3 length equals 14 residues. V shed 6 bases, J shed 5 bases, and the junction held 2 bases outside the gene matches. CDR3 sequence reads: CASRIAGGTGELFF. CDR3 sequence (DNA): TGTGCCAGCAGAATAGCGGGAGGGACCGGGGAGCTGTTTTTT.

The count of this clonotype is one. The chain links TRBV15 to TRBJ2-1, with 10 bases identical to TRBD2. Germline CDR1 and CDR2: LNHNV and YYDKDF (reference sequence). V was pared by 0 bases and J by 5 bases, with 13 bases of the junction left unmatched. This CDR3 spans 19 amino acids. The CDR3: CATSRDPASGSRKNNEQFF. The CDR3 nucleotides read TGTGCCACCAGCAGAGATCCGGCTAGCGGGAGTCGAAAGAACAATGAGCAGTTCTTC.

This clonotype was seen ten or more times. The chain links TRBV6-1 to TRBJ1-2, with D hard to call. V lost 6 bases to trimming and J lost 3 bases, with 14 bases between them. The germline gives CDR1 MNHNS, CDR2 SASEGT. This CDR3 spans 14 amino acids. The CDR3 DNA sequence: TGTGCCAGCAGCCTACGCGGCGTCTACTATGGCTACACCTTC. As protein: CASSLRGVYYGYTF.

Ten or more counts support this clonotype. The chain combines TRBV12-5 with TRBJ2-5; no definite D call. The CDR3 is 13 residues long. Germline lookup yields CDR1 LGHNT and CDR2 FRNRAP. The V end was cut by 0 bases, the J end by 5 bases, with 7 bases between. The CDR3 sequence: CASGLVNSETQYF. The CDR3, as DNA: TGTGCTAGTGGTTTGGTAAACTCGGAGACCCAGTACTTC.

This clonotype was seen many times. This chain links TRBV20-1 with TRBJ2-3; tentative D call: TRBD2 (5 bases). This CDR3 is 13 amino acids long. Trimming pared 6 bases from V and 4 bases from J, leaving 14 bases between. Germline lookup yields CDR1 DFQATT and CDR2 SNEGSKA (reference sequence). CDR3 nucleotides: TGCAGTGCGTGGGAGACTAACGCAGATACGCAGTATTTT. Translating gives CSAWETNADTQYF.

The rearrangement joins TRBV6-8 to TRBJ2-7, with TRBD1 matching over 7 bases. The CDR3 loop spans 15 amino acids. V dropped 8 bases and J dropped 0; count of bases not matched to a gene: 10. Germline assignment: CDR1 MNHGY and CDR2 SAAAGT. The CDR3 nucleotides read TGTGCCAGCCCGCCTGGAACAGGGGACTCCTACGAGCAGTACTTC. This translates into CASPPGTGDSYEQYF.

This clonotype was picked up a small number of times. The chain couples TRBV20-1 to TRBJ1-1; D gene unclear. The CDR3 is 11 residues long. Trimming cost V 2 bases and J 4 bases, with 5 bases left between them. CDR1 DFQATT and CDR2 SNEGSKA come from the germline V gene (reference sequence). CDR3 in DNA: TGCAGTGCTAGACTAGGCACTGAAGCTTTCTTT. This encodes CSARLGTEAFF.

The chain employs TRBV29-1 and TRBJ2-6; a weak D match, TRBD2 (5 bases). Trimming left V 7 bases short and J 0 bases short, with 13 bases between. This CDR3 has 15 residues. CDR1 and CDR2 from the germline V gene are SQVTM and ANQGSEA. The CDR3 is CSATPGNSGANVLTF. In DNA form, the CDR3 reads TGCAGCGCTACCCCCGGGAACTCTGGGGCCAACGTCCTGACTTTC. The full variable domain, rest sourced from reference TRBV29-1 and TRBJ2-6, is SAVISQKPSRDICQRGTSLTIQCQVDSQVTMMFWYRQQPGQSLTLIATANQGSEATYESGFVIDKFPISRPNLTFSTLTVSNMSPEDSSIYLCSATPGNSGANVLTFGAGSRLTVL.

The CDR3 DNA is TGTGCCAGCAGCCAAGAAGAAGGGCCGCCCTATGGCTACACCTTC. Protein product: CASSQEEGPPYGYTF. The gene calls are TRBV3-1 and TRBJ1-2; no definite D call. The CDR3 is 15 amino acids. Per the germline V gene, CDR1 is LGHDT and CDR2 is YNNKEL (reference sequence). Trimming took 0 bases from V and 4 from J, leaving 12 bases between them.

This clonotype was found a few times. V and J are TRBV12-3 or TRBV12-4 and TRBJ2-2, with 13 nucleotides matching TRBD2. V shed 3 bases, J shed 7 bases, and the junction held 5 bases outside the gene matches. The CDR3 is made up of 16 amino acids. The CDR3 sequence is CASSLTSGRFVGELFF. The CDR3 DNA reads as TGTGCCAGCAGTTTGACTAGCGGGAGGTTTGTCGGGGAGCTGTTTTTT.

This clonotype showed up many times. The chain uses TRBV29-1 and TRBJ2-7, with 7 nucleotides matching TRBD2. The germline V gene has CDR1 SQVTM and CDR2 ANQGSEA. V was clipped by 7 bases and J by 6 bases; unmatched bases: 9. CDR3 length equals 12 residues. CDR3 loop: CSAGLDWREQYF. The CDR3 nucleotides read TGCAGCGCCGGACTAGATTGGCGCGAGCAGTACTTC.